Here is one T cell receptor beta chain with its context. What it binds is unknown. The data originate from a study of shared clonotypes between healthy human individuals. Study summary: Three CD4 naive, three CD4 memory, two CD8 naive and one CD8 memory plate were used per donor. Whole-study results and caveats: The study found lower generation probabilities in non-shared clonotypes than in those shared by all four donors. The study found roughly 5.3% of naive CD4 clonotypes shared across four donors.

TCRdb's table, derived via immunoSEQ multiplex PCR, lists solely in-frame clones and lacks some. The sample holds about 1 million clones, 65% to 75% seen once. The CDR3 is made up of 17 amino acids. Trimming cost V 0 bases and J 4 bases, with 16 bases left between them. Germline loops: CDR1 ENHRY, CDR2 SYGVKD. The sample consisted of memory CD4+ T cells sorted from blood. Noted subset: CD45RA-negative fraction. This chain joins TRBV10-3 and TRBJ1-5, with D possibly TRBD1 on 6 matching bases. This TCR was recovered from a man younger than 35 in good health. The CDR3 DNA sequence: TGTGCCATCAGTGAGTCCGGTATCATAGGGGGGAATCAGCCCCAGCATTTT. Protein: CAISESGIIGGNQPQHF.